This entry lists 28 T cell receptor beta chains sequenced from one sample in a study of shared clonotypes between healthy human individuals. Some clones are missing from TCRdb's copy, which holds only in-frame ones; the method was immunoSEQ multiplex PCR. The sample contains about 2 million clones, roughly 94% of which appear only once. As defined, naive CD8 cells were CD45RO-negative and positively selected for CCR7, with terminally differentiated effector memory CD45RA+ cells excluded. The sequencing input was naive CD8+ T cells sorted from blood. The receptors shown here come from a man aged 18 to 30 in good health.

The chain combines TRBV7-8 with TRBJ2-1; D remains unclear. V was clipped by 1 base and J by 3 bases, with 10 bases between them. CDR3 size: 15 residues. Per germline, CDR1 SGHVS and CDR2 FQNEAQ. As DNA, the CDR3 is TGTGCCAGCAGCTTAGGGGCCGACTTCTACAATGAGCAGTTCTTC. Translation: CASSLGADFYNEQFF.

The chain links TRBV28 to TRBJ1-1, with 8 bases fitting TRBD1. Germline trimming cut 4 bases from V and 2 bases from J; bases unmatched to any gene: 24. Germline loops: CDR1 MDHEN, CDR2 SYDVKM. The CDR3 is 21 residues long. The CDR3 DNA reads TGTGCCAGCAGTTCCCCGGACAGGGATATACAAATTCCCTCGTCTAACACTGAAGCTTTCTTT. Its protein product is CASSSPDRDIQIPSSNTEAFF.

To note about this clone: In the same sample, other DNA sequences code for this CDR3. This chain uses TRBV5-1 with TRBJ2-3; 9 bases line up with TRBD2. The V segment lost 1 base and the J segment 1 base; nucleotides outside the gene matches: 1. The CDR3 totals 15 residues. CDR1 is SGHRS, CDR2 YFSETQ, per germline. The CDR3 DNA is TGCGCCAGCAGCTTGTTAGCGGGGGGCACAGATACGCAGTATTTT. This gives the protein CASSLLAGGTDTQYF.

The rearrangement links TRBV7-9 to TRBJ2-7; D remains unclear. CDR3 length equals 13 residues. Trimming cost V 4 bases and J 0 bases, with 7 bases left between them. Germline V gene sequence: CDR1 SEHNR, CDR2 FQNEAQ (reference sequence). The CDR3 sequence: CASSYSASYEQYF. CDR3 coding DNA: TGTGCCAGCAGCTACAGCGCCTCCTACGAGCAGTACTTC.

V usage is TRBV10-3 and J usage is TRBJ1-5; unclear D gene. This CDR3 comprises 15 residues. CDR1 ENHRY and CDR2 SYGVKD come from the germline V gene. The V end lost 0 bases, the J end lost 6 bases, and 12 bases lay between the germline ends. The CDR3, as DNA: TGTGCCATCAGTGAGTCTGGAGAGTCATCTCAGCCCCAGCATTTT. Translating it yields CAISESGESSQPQHF.

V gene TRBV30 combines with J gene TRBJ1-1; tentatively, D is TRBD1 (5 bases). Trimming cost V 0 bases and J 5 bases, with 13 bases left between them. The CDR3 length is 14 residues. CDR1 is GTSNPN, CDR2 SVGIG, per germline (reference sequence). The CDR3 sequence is CAWSVGAGRTEAFF. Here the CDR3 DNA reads TGTGCCTGGAGTGTAGGGGCGGGGAGGACTGAAGCTTTCTTT.

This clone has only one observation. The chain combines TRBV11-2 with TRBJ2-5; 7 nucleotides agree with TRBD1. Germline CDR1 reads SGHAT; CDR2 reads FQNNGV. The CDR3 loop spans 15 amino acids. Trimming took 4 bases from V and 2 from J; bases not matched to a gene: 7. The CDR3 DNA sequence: TGTGCCAGCAGCTCAAATCCGGGACAGCAAGAGACCCAGTACTTC. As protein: CASSSNPGQQETQYF.

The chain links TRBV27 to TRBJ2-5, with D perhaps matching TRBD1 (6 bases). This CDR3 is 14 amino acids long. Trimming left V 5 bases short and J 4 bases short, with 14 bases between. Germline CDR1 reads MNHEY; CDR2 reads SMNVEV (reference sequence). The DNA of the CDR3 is TGTGCCAGCAGTCCTATTGGGGGCTCAGAGACCCAGTACTTC. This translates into CASSPIGGSETQYF.

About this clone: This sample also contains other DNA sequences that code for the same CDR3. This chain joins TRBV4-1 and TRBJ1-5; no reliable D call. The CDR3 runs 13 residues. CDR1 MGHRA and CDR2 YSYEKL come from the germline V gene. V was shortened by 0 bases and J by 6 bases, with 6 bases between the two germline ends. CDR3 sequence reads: CASSQDPGQPQHF. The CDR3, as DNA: TGCGCCAGCAGCCAAGATCCTGGTCAGCCCCAGCATTTT.

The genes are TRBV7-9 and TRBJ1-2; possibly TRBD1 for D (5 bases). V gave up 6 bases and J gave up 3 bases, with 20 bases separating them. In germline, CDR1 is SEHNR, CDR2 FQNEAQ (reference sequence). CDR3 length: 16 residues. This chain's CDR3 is CASSPETWDGDYGYTF. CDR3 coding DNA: TGTGCCAGCAGTCCTGAAACCTGGGACGGCGACTATGGCTACACCTTC.

The CDR3 reads CASSQAGLAGGPISYEQYF. In DNA, the CDR3 is TGCGCCAGCAGCCAAGCGGGGCTAGCGGGAGGCCCGATCTCCTACGAGCAGTACTTC. V is TRBV4-1 and J is TRBJ2-7; 11 bases are a match to TRBD2. J gave up 0 bases and V 1 base, and 11 bases lay outside the gene matches. CDR1 is MGHRA and CDR2 is YSYEKL in the germline V gene. This CDR3 contains 19 residues.

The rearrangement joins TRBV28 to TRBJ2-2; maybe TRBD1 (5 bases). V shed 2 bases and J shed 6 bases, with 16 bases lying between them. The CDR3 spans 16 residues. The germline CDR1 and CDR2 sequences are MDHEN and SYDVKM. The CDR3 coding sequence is TGTGCCAGCAGTTTAGGTACTGACAGCTGGGCCGGGGAGCTGTTTTTT. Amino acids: CASSLGTDSWAGELFF.

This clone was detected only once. CDR3 in DNA: TGCGCCAGCAGCCAAATGGGACAGGACGAGCAGTACTTC. Amino acid sequence: CASSQMGQDEQYF. The V and J genes are TRBV4-1 and TRBJ2-7, with TRBD1 matching over 8 bases. The trim removed 2 bases at V and 5 bases at J, leaving 2 bases unmatched. Germline CDR1 is MGHRA and CDR2 is YSYEKL. The CDR3 runs to 13 residues.

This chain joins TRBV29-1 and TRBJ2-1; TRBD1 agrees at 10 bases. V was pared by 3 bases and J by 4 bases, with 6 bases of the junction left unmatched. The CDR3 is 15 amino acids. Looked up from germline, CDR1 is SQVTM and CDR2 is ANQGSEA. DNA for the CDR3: TGCAGCGTTGACTCCGGGACAGGGGATTACAATGAGCAGTTCTTC. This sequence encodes CSVDSGTGDYNEQFF.

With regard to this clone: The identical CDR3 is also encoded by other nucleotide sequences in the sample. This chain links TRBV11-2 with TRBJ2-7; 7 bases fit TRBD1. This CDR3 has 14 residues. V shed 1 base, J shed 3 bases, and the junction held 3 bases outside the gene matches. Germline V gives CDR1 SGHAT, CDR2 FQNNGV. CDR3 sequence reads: CASSLGRGSYEQYF. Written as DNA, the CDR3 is TGTGCCAGCAGCTTAGGCAGGGGGAGCTACGAGCAGTACTTC.

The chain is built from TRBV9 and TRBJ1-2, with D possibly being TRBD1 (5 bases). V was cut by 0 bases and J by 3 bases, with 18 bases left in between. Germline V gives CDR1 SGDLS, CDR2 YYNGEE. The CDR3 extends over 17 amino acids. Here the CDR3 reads CASSVGGQGPRHYGYTF. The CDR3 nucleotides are TGTGCCAGCAGCGTAGGTGGACAAGGCCCGAGACACTATGGCTACACCTTC.

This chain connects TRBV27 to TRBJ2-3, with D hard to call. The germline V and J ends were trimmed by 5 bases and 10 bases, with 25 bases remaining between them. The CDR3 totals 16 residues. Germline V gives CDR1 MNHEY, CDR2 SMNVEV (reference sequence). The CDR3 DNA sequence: TGTGCCAGCAGTACCGTCTTAGAGAAGGACCCCTCTGCGCAGTATTTT. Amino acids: CASSTVLEKDPSAQYF.

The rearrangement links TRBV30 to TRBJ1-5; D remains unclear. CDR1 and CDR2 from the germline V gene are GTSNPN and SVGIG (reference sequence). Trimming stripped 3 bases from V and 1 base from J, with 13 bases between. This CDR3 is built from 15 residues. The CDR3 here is CAWSMGIGSNQPQHF. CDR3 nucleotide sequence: TGTGCCTGGAGCATGGGTATTGGGAGCAATCAGCCCCAGCATTTT.

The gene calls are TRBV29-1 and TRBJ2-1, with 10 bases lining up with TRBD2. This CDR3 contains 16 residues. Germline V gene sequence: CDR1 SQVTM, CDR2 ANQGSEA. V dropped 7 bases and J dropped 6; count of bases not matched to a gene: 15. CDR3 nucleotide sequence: TGCAGCGCCGAAACCAGGGGGGCTAGCGGGAGCAATGAGCAGTTCTTC. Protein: CSAETRGASGSNEQFF.

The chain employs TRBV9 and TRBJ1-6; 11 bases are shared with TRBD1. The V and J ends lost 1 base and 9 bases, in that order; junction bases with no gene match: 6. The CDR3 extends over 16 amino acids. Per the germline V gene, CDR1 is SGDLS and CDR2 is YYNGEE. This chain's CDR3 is CASSVSVGQGASPLHF. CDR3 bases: TGTGCCAGCAGCGTATCAGTAGGACAGGGGGCTTCACCCCTCCACTTT.

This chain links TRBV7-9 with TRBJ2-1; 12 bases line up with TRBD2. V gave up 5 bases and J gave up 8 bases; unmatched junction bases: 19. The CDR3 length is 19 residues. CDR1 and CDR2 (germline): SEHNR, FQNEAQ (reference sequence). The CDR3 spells CASSRDRGLPGLAGDEQFF. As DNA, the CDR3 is TGTGCCAGCAGCAGGGACAGGGGCCTACCGGGACTAGCGGGTGATGAGCAGTTCTTC.

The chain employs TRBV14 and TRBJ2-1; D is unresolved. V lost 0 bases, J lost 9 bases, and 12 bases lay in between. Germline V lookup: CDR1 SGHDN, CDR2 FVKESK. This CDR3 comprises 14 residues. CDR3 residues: CASSQESTFSEQFF. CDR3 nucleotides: TGTGCCAGCAGCCAAGAGAGCACCTTCAGTGAGCAGTTCTTC.

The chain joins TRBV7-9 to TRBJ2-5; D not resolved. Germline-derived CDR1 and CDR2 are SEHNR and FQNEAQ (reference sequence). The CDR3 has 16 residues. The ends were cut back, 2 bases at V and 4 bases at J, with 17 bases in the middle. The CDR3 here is CASSLIFAYDGETQYF. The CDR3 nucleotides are TGTGCCAGCAGCTTAATCTTCGCCTACGACGGAGAGACCCAGTACTTC.

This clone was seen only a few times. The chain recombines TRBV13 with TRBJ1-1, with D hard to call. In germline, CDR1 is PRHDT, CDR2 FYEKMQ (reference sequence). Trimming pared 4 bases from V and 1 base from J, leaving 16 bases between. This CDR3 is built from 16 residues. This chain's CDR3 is CASSSTYTHRNTEAFF. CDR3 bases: TGTGCCAGCAGCTCAACCTACACCCACAGGAACACTGAAGCTTTCTTT.

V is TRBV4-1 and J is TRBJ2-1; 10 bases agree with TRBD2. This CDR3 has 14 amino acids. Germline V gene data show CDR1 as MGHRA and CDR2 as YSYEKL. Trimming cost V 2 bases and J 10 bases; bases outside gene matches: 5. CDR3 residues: CASSQKSGGAEQFF. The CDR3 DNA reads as TGCGCCAGCAGCCAAAAAAGCGGGGGGGCAGAGCAGTTCTTC.

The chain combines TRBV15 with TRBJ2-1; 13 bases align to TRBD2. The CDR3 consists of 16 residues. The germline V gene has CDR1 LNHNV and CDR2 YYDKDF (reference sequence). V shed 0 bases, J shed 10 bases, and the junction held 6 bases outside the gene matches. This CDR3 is CATSRDWTSGRGEQFF. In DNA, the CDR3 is TGTGCCACCAGCAGAGATTGGACTAGCGGGAGAGGGGAGCAGTTCTTC.

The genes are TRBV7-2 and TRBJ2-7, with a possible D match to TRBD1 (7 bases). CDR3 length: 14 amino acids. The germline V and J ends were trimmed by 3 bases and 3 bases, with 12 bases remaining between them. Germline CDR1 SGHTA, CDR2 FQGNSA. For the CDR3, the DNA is TGTGCCAGCAGCTTCCACCAGGGGGGCTACGAGCAGTACTTC. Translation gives CASSFHQGGYEQYF.

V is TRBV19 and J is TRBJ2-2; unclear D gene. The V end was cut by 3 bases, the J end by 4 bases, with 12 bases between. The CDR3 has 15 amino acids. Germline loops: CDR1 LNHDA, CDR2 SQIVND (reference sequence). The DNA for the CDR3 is TGTGCCAGTAGTATTATGGGGATAGTCACCGGGGAGCTGTTTTTT. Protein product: CASSIMGIVTGELFF.